This TCR beta chain derives from a study of cytomegalovirus exposure and HLA in healthy donors. Vbeta (60) and Jbeta (13) primers were used in the PCR. The method was immunoSEQ multiplex PCR; TCRdb's version includes in-frame clones alone and lacks a portion of them. The profile shows more than 140,000 clones, 64% of them singletons. The CDR3 spans 14 residues. After removal of 1 base from V and 10 bases from J, the junction contained 6 bases not matched to a gene. The germline V gene has CDR1 SEHNR and CDR2 FQNEAQ (reference sequence). Study results and caveats: Differences between HLA loci emerged in a later analysis of TCR association rates, with DRB1 most and HLA-C fewest.

For this clone: Its antigen is unknown.

Unrecorded immune exposure was likely among donors, who were nominally healthy when sampled. This sequence joins TRBV7-9 and TRBJ1-5, with 8 nucleotides matching TRBD1. This clonotype originated in a woman between 25 and 40 years old in good health and CMV-seropositive. The material sequenced was PBMCs. The CDR3 spells CASSLGTGSEPQHF. For the CDR3, the DNA is TGTGCCAGCAGCTTAGGGACAGGGTCTGAACCCCAGCATTTT.